This TCR beta chain was found in a study of cytomegalovirus exposure and HLA in healthy donors. General observations from the study: According to a later analysis, TCR clusters from the first cohort tended to co-occur in the 120 or so validation repertoires.

Details on this clone: As yet, its antigen is unknown. The identical CDR3 is also encoded by other nucleotide sequences in the sample.

Profiled with immunoSEQ multiplex PCR; TCRdb holds only in-frame clones, not every one. The table has about 170,000 clones, 75% to 90% seen once. Germline V lookup: CDR1 SGDLS, CDR2 YYNGEE. The CDR3 has 14 residues. Trimming pared 0 bases from V and 3 bases from J, leaving 7 bases between. The sequencing sample was made of PBMCs. The chain is built from TRBV9 and TRBJ2-1, with a tentative D call TRBD1 (5 bases). This receptor was taken from a woman aged 18-30 years in good health and CMV-seronegative. The DNA for the CDR3 is TGTGCCAGCAGCGTAGGGGGCGGCTACAATGAGCAGTTCTTC. As protein: CASSVGGGYNEQFF. The whole variable domain, filled in from reference TRBV9 and TRBJ2-1, reads DSGVTQTPKHLITATGQRVTLRCSPRSGDLSVYWYQQSLDQGLQFLIQYYNGEERAKGNILERFSAQQFPDLHSELNLSSLELGDSALYFCASSVGGGYNEQFFGPGTRLTVL.